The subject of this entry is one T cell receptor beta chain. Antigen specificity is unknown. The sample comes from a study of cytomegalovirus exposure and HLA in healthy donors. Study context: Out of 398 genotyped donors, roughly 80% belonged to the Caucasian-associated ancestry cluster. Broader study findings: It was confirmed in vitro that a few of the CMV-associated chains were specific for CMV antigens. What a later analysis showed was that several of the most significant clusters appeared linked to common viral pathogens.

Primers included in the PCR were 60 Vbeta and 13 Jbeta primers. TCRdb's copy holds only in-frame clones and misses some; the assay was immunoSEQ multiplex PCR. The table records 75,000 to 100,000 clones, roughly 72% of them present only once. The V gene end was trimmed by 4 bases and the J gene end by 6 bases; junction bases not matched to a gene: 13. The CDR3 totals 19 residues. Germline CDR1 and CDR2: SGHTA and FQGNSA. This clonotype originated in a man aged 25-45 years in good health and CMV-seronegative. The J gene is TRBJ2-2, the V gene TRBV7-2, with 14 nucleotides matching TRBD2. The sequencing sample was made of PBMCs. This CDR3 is CASSSTSGGVNFLAGELFF. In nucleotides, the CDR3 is TGTGCCAGCAGCTCGACTAGCGGGGGGGTAAATTTTTTAGCCGGGGAGCTGTTTTTT.